This is a list of T cell receptor beta chains from one sample in a study of beta chain features in type 1 diabetes. TCRdb's table, derived via immunoSEQ multiplex PCR, lists solely in-frame clones and lacks some. The sample holds some 150,000 clones, less than 8.5% seen once. Input material: central memory CD4+ T cells from blood. These receptors all stem from a woman aged 25 to 39 in good health. Both conserved end residues are part of each CDR3. The order of the fields is clone size, D gene, V gene, J gene, CDR3 protein, CDR3 DNA. D genes are given only for firm matches. Size tells how often a clone was seen (once, few, many) or the class of an expanded clone, and some rows leave it out.

clone size: NA
D gene: TRBD2
V gene: TRBV7-9
J gene: TRBJ2-2
CDR3 protein: CASSLGLAGGVNTGELFF
CDR3 DNA: TGTGCCAGCAGCCTGGGACTAGCGGGAGGAGTGAACACCGGGGAGCTGTTTTTT

clone size: NA
D gene: TRBD2
V gene: TRBV5-1
J gene: TRBJ2-3
CDR3 protein: CASRGLALATDTQYF
CDR3 DNA: TGCGCCAGCAGAGGACTAGCACTGGCCACAGATACGCAGTATTTT

clone size: few
D gene: TRBD2
V gene: TRBV27
J gene: TRBJ2-1
CDR3 protein: CASTGLAGSNEQFF
CDR3 DNA: TGTGCCAGCACGGGGCTAGCGGGATCCAATGAGCAGTTCTTC

clone size: NA
D gene: TRBD1
V gene: TRBV5-1
J gene: TRBJ1-4
CDR3 protein: CASSPSGTANEKLFF
CDR3 DNA: TGCGCCAGCTCCCCCTCCGGGACAGCTAATGAAAAACTGTTTTTT

clone size: few
D gene: NA
V gene: TRBV6-5
J gene: TRBJ1-2
CDR3 protein: CASSYSIVEGYGYTF
CDR3 DNA: TGTGCCAGCAGTTACTCGATTGTAGAGGGCTATGGCTACACCTTC

clone size: few
D gene: TRBD1
V gene: TRBV7-9
J gene: TRBJ2-4
CDR3 protein: CASSDLGTGPNIQYF
CDR3 DNA: TGTGCCAGCAGCGACCTTGGGACAGGACCAAACATTCAGTACTTC

clone size: NA
D gene: NA
V gene: TRBV27
J gene: TRBJ1-2
CDR3 protein: CASSAEGSHGYTF
CDR3 DNA: TGTGCCAGCAGTGCCGAGGGTAGCCATGGCTACACCTTC

clone size: NA
D gene: NA
V gene: TRBV7-9
J gene: TRBJ1-1
CDR3 protein: CASSFQDYTNTEAFF
CDR3 DNA: TGTGCCAGCAGCTTTCAGGACTACACGAACACTGAAGCTTTCTTT

clone size: NA
D gene: NA
V gene: TRBV7-9
J gene: TRBJ2-1
CDR3 protein: CASSLALSSYNEQFF
CDR3 DNA: TGTGCCAGCAGCCTAGCCCTTAGCTCCTACAATGAGCAGTTCTTC

clone size: few
D gene: NA
V gene: TRBV4-2
J gene: TRBJ2-3
CDR3 protein: CASSQDSARGDTQYF
CDR3 DNA: TGTGCCAGCAGCCAAGATTCGGCTAGGGGAGATACGCAGTATTTT

clone size: NA
D gene: TRBD2
V gene: TRBV28
J gene: TRBJ2-7
CDR3 protein: CASAPWGTSGTEQYF
CDR3 DNA: TGTGCCAGCGCACCCTGGGGGACTAGCGGGACGGAGCAGTACTTC

clone size: few
D gene: TRBD2
V gene: TRBV11-2
J gene: TRBJ2-7
CDR3 protein: CASSSTIAGEQYF
CDR3 DNA: TGTGCCAGCAGCTCGACAATAGCGGGCGAGCAGTACTTC

clone size: many
D gene: NA
V gene: TRBV14
J gene: TRBJ2-1
CDR3 protein: CASSQRGLSGPYNEQFF
CDR3 DNA: TGTGCCAGCAGCCAACGGGGGCTTAGCGGGCCATACAATGAGCAGTTCTTC

clone size: few
D gene: NA
V gene: TRBV5-4
J gene: TRBJ2-7
CDR3 protein: CASSLAGIASYEQYF
CDR3 DNA: TGTGCCAGCAGCTTGGCCGGGATAGCTTCCTACGAGCAGTACTTC

clone size: NA
D gene: NA
V gene: TRBV2
J gene: TRBJ2-1
CDR3 protein: CASSDASSYNEQFF
CDR3 DNA: TGTGCCAGCAGTGATGCTAGCTCCTACAATGAGCAGTTCTTC

clone size: few
D gene: NA
V gene: TRBV20-1
J gene: TRBJ2-1
CDR3 protein: CSARIREIKFF
CDR3 DNA: TGCAGTGCTAGAATTCGGGAGATAAAGTTCTTC

clone size: NA
D gene: NA
V gene: TRBV6-5
J gene: TRBJ2-3
CDR3 protein: CASSFSWRDTQYF
CDR3 DNA: TGTGCCAGCAGTTTCAGTTGGCGGGATACGCAGTATTTT

clone size: NA
D gene: TRBD2
V gene: TRBV4-3
J gene: TRBJ2-3
CDR3 protein: CASSQTGLVGTDTQYF
CDR3 DNA: TGCGCCAGCAGCCAAACGGGACTAGTTGGCACAGATACGCAGTATTTT

clone size: few
D gene: TRBD1
V gene: TRBV4-2
J gene: TRBJ1-1
CDR3 protein: CASSHGDRINTEAFF
CDR3 DNA: TGTGCCAGCAGCCATGGGGACAGAATCAACACTGAAGCTTTCTTT

clone size: NA
D gene: NA
V gene: TRBV7-8
J gene: TRBJ2-2
CDR3 protein: CASSLQPGENTGELFF
CDR3 DNA: TGTGCCAGCAGCTTACAGCCAGGGGAAAACACCGGGGAGCTGTTTTTT

clone size: NA
D gene: NA
V gene: TRBV4-2
J gene: TRBJ1-3
CDR3 protein: CASSQDRNSGNTIYF
CDR3 DNA: TGTGCCAGCAGCCAAGACAGAAACTCTGGAAACACCATATATTTT

clone size: many
D gene: NA
V gene: TRBV18
J gene: TRBJ2-6
CDR3 protein: CASSPQASGANVLTF
CDR3 DNA: TGTGCCAGCTCACCCCAGGCCTCTGGGGCCAACGTCCTGACTTTC

clone size: NA
D gene: NA
V gene: TRBV7-6
J gene: TRBJ2-5
CDR3 protein: CASSLLPGQETQYF
CDR3 DNA: TGTGCCAGCAGCTTACTCCCGGGACAAGAGACCCAGTACTTC

clone size: NA
D gene: TRBD1
V gene: TRBV7-9
J gene: TRBJ2-7
CDR3 protein: CASSFGQGTEQYF
CDR3 DNA: TGTGCCAGCAGCTTTGGACAGGGGACCGAGCAGTACTTC

clone size: NA
D gene: TRBD1
V gene: TRBV30
J gene: TRBJ1-2
CDR3 protein: CAWTLGQGPRGYTF
CDR3 DNA: TGTGCCTGGACCCTGGGACAGGGCCCGAGGGGCTACACCTTC

clone size: NA
D gene: TRBD1
V gene: TRBV28
J gene: TRBJ1-1
CDR3 protein: CASSGTGDSHTEAFF
CDR3 DNA: TGTGCCAGCAGCGGGACAGGGGACTCACACACTGAAGCTTTCTTT

clone size: NA
D gene: TRBD1
V gene: TRBV10-3
J gene: TRBJ1-5
CDR3 protein: CASIQTRGAPQPQHF
CDR3 DNA: TGTGCCAGCATTCAAACCAGGGGGGCCCCTCAGCCCCAGCATTTT

clone size: many
D gene: TRBD2
V gene: TRBV4-3
J gene: TRBJ2-7
CDR3 protein: CASSQDAGGRYEQYF
CDR3 DNA: TGCGCCAGCAGCCAAGATGCGGGAGGGCGCTACGAGCAGTACTTC

clone size: few
D gene: TRBD2
V gene: TRBV28
J gene: TRBJ2-7
CDR3 protein: CASSLSLAGLTYEQYF
CDR3 DNA: TGTGCCAGCAGTTTATCACTAGCGGGGTTAACCTACGAGCAGTACTTC

clone size: NA
D gene: TRBD1
V gene: TRBV18
J gene: TRBJ1-1
CDR3 protein: CASSNRTGVTEAFF
CDR3 DNA: TGTGCCAGCTCCAATCGGACAGGTGTCACTGAAGCTTTCTTT